The following is a T cell receptor (beta chain) sequence with its context. These data are taken from a study of blood T cell repertoires in COVID-19. Study in general: Whether acute or convalescent, the COVID-19 samples came from the United States, Italy and Spain. Sources were T cells, B-cell-depleted T cells, or PBMCs; the material itself was cDNA or gDNA.

The method was immunoSEQ multiplex PCR; TCRdb's version includes in-frame clones alone and lacks a portion of them. This sample carries about 120,000 clones, over 80% of them seen once, and the ten largest clones take almost 30%. From germline, CDR1 is LGHDT and CDR2 YNNKEL (reference sequence). V gave up 1 base and J gave up 3 bases, with 9 bases separating them. The CDR3 loop spans 15 amino acids. The specimen was peripheral blood. This rearrangement joins TRBV3-1 (or the pseudogene TRBV3-2) to TRBJ1-4; the D gene is possibly TRBD1 (6 bases). The clonotype originates from a woman in her seventies with acute or convalescent COVID-19. The CDR3 DNA sequence: TGTGCCAGCAGCCAAGGGGACATATCTAATGAAAAACTGTTTTTT. It is translated as CASSQGDISNEKLFF.